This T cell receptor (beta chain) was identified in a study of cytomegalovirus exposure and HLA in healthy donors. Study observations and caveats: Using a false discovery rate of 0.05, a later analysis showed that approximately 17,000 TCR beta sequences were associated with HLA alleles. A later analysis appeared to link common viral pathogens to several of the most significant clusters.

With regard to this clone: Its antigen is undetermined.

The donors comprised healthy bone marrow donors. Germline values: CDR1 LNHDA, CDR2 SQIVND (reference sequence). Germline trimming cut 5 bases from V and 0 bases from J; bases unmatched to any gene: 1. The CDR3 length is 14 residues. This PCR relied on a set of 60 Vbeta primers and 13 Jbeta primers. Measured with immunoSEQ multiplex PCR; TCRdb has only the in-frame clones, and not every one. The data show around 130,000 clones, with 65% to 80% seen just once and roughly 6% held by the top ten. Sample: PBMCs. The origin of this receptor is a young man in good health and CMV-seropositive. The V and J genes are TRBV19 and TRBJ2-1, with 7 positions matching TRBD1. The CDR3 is CASSRQGSYNEQFF. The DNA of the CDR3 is TGTGCCAGTAGTCGACAGGGCTCCTACAATGAGCAGTTCTTC.